The 24 T cell receptor beta chains below all came from one sample that was sequenced in a study of blood T cell repertoires in COVID-19. Repertoires were generated with immunoSEQ multiplex PCR, while TCRdb's copy carries only in-frame clones and drops some. The sample lists 210,000 or so clones, around 86% occurring once. The source material was peripheral blood. Receptors were obtained from a human donor in a cohort sampled during active COVID-19.

The chain uses TRBV6-6 and TRBJ2-7; 12 bases are a match to TRBD2. The V and J ends lost 6 bases and 5 bases, in that order; junction bases with no gene match: 20. The CDR3 totals 19 residues. CDR1 and CDR2 from the germline V gene are MNHNY and SVGAGI (reference sequence). The CDR3 here is CASSFPSTSGGSFSNEQYF. CDR3 DNA sequence: TGTGCCAGCAGCTTCCCCTCGACTAGCGGGGGTTCTTTTTCTAACGAGCAGTACTTC.

This clone was counted between two and nine times. The gene calls are TRBV6-5 and TRBJ1-2; D is undetermined. CDR3 length: 15 amino acids. The germline V and J ends were trimmed by 0 bases and 0 bases, with 8 bases remaining between them. CDR1 MNHEY and CDR2 SVGAGI come from the germline V gene. In nucleotides, the CDR3 is TGTGCCAGCAGTTACTCGAACAGACCTAACTATGGCTACACCTTC. The encoded protein is CASSYSNRPNYGYTF.

CDR3 coding DNA: TGTGCCAGCAGTTACTCGAGAGGCGGGGGTTTATGGCCCCAGCATTTT. Translating it yields CASSYSRGGGLWPQHF. The chain links TRBV6-5 to TRBJ1-5, with D possibly matching TRBD1 (5 bases). Germline V gene lookup returns CDR1 MNHEY and CDR2 SVGAGI. The CDR3 has 16 residues. The V end was cut by 0 bases, the J end by 9 bases, with 18 bases between.

V gene TRBV5-6 combines with J gene TRBJ1-1, with TRBD1 matching 7 bases. Per the germline V gene, CDR1 is SGHDT and CDR2 is YYEEEE. The CDR3 totals 15 residues. V was clipped by 2 bases and J by 1 base; unmatched bases: 5. The CDR3 region has the DNA TGTGCCAGCAGCTTAGGGGGCTTGCCGAACACTGAAGCTTTCTTT. Translation gives CASSLGGLPNTEAFF.

The chain links TRBV6-2 or TRBV6-3 to TRBJ2-1; TRBD2 is a possible D gene (6 bases). Germline loops: CDR1 MNHEY, CDR2 SVGEGT. CDR3 size: 13 residues. Trimming pared 6 bases from V and 9 bases from J, leaving 15 bases between. This CDR3 is CASSPIAEIEQFF. The DNA for the CDR3 is TGTGCCAGCAGCCCGATAGCGGAGATTGAGCAGTTCTTC.

The rearrangement links TRBV7-6 to TRBJ1-1, with D possibly TRBD1 on 6 matching bases. This CDR3 region has 13 residues. The V gene's germline CDR1 is SGHVS and CDR2 FNYEAQ. V shed 3 bases and J shed 6 bases, with 11 bases lying between them. Here the CDR3 reads CASSLHGTSEAFF. The CDR3 DNA reads as TGTGCCAGCAGCTTGCACGGGACATCTGAAGCTTTCTTT.

This chain links TRBV15 with TRBJ1-1, with a tentative D call TRBD1 (6 bases). V was cut by 2 bases and J by 6 bases, with 13 bases left in between. CDR3 length: 14 residues. Germline V CDR1 and CDR2: LNHNV, YYDKDF (reference sequence). CDR3 protein: CATSRSQGNSEAFF. The CDR3 bases are TGTGCCACCAGCAGATCTCAGGGGAATTCTGAAGCTTTCTTT.

The chain carries TRBV24-1 and TRBJ2-3; D unresolved. The V gene lost 5 bases and the J gene lost 0 bases, with 14 bases spanning the gap. CDR3 size: 16 residues. Germline V gene lookup returns CDR1 KGHDR and CDR2 SFDVKD. CDR3 sequence: CATSGRSQDSTDTQYF. The CDR3 region has the DNA TGTGCCACCAGTGGACGCAGCCAGGATAGCACAGATACGCAGTATTTT.

The chain is built from TRBV25-1 and TRBJ1-1; possible D gene TRBD1, 6 bases. The CDR3 length is 12 residues. The germline CDR1 and CDR2 sequences are MGHDK and SYGVNS. The V end was cut by 6 bases, the J end by 10 bases, with 15 bases between. The CDR3 protein is CASSEQGFRAFF. The CDR3 nucleotides read TGTGCCAGCAGCGAGCAGGGGTTCCGAGCTTTCTTT.

This clone was found a few times. The chain links TRBV18 to TRBJ2-7, with TRBD2 identical over 10 bases. CDR1 is KGHSH, CDR2 LQKENI, per germline. J gave up 5 bases and V 0 bases, and 1 base lay outside the gene matches. This CDR3 is built from 14 residues. The CDR3 loop is CASSPPGLANEQYF. The DNA of the CDR3 is TGTGCCAGCTCACCACCGGGACTAGCGAACGAGCAGTACTTC.

The chain recombines TRBV18 with TRBJ1-1, with a possible D match to TRBD1 (5 bases). Per germline, CDR1 KGHSH and CDR2 LQKENI. V shed 4 bases and J shed 4 bases, with 13 bases lying between them. CDR3 length: 14 amino acids. The CDR3 region is CASSRLPGSTEAFF. DNA of the CDR3: TGTGCCAGCTCACGGCTCCCAGGGTCCACTGAAGCTTTCTTT.

This chain uses TRBV7-9 with TRBJ1-1, with no clear D. With 4 bases removed from V and 0 bases from J, the gap between germline ends came to 12 bases. The CDR3 has 15 amino acids. CDR1 and CDR2 (germline): SEHNR, FQNEAQ (reference sequence). The CDR3 region is CASSSPSGVNTEAFF. In nucleotides, the CDR3 is TGTGCCAGCAGCTCGCCCTCCGGGGTGAACACTGAAGCTTTCTTT.

The chain joins TRBV4-1 to TRBJ2-5; 8 bases fit TRBD2. Germline loops: CDR1 MGHRA, CDR2 YSYEKL. The CDR3 sequence is 17 residues long. The ends lost 0 bases at V and 4 bases at J; junction bases unmatched: 10. The CDR3 is CASSQEGGAGERETQYF. In DNA, the CDR3 is TGCGCCAGCAGCCAAGAAGGTGGAGCGGGAGAGAGAGAGACCCAGTACTTC.

The CDR3 sequence: CASSFGRAGQGSDEQYF. The CDR3 DNA follows: TGTGCCAGCAGTTTCGGGAGAGCAGGACAGGGGAGCGACGAGCAGTACTTC. V usage is TRBV28 and J usage is TRBJ2-7, with TRBD1 identical over 9 bases. The junction had 14 bases not matched to a gene; V was cut back by 3 bases and J by 5 bases. This CDR3 has 17 amino acids. CDR1 is MDHEN and CDR2 is SYDVKM in the germline V gene.

This clone was recorded only once. The junction and the germline gene differ at one end; a read error may be behind it. This rearrangement joins TRBV7-3 to TRBJ2-2, with 9 bases identical to TRBD2. CDR3 length equals 16 residues. Per the germline V gene, CDR1 is SGHTA and CDR2 is FQGTGA. The CDR3 sequence is CASSLTSGLNTGELFF. The CDR3 bases are TGTGCCAGCAGCCTAACTAGCGGGCTGAACACCGGGGAGCTGTTTTTT.

This chain joins TRBV19 and TRBJ2-1; TRBD2 matches at 8 bases. CDR3 length: 15 amino acids. V was clipped by 5 bases and J by 2 bases; unmatched bases: 5. Germline CDR1 and CDR2: LNHDA and SQIVND (reference sequence). The CDR3 DNA reads as TGTGCCAGTAGTGTGGGACTAGGGACCTACAATGAGCAGTTCTTC. Translated, it gives CASSVGLGTYNEQFF.

The CDR3, as DNA: TGTGCCAGCACTCGGACAGGGCGCGCAACTAATGAAAAACTGTTTTTT. This encodes CASTRTGRATNEKLFF. The rearrangement joins TRBV6-6 to TRBJ1-4, with 8 bases fitting TRBD1. The CDR3 is 16 amino acids. Germline CDR1 and CDR2: MNHNY and SVGAGI (reference sequence). V was clipped by 7 bases and J by 0 bases; unmatched bases: 7.

This clone has a single count. The chain recombines TRBV3-1 (or the pseudogene TRBV3-2) with TRBJ2-5, with 8 bases lining up with TRBD2. In germline, CDR1 is LGHDT, CDR2 YNNKEL (reference sequence). The trim removed 4 bases at V and 5 bases at J, leaving 21 bases unmatched. The CDR3 is 19 amino acids. The CDR3: CASSLTRPGLAFGQETQYF. CDR3 nucleotide sequence: TGTGCCAGCAGCCTTACGAGGCCAGGACTAGCATTCGGGCAGGAGACCCAGTACTTC.

This clone was detected a few times. The J gene is TRBJ2-7, the V gene TRBV2; TRBD1 matches at 11 bases. V was pared by 6 bases and J by 5 bases, with 6 bases of the junction left unmatched. The germline gives CDR1 SNHLY, CDR2 FYNNEI. CDR3 length: 14 amino acids. As DNA, the CDR3 is TGTGCCAGCAGGGGGACAGGGGGTGACCACGAGCAGTACTTC. Its translation is CASRGTGGDHEQYF.

The chain recombines TRBV28 with TRBJ1-2, with 8 bases matching TRBD1. With V trimmed by 2 bases and J by 4 bases, 3 bases remained unmatched. CDR1 MDHEN and CDR2 SYDVKM come from the germline V gene. This CDR3 has 14 residues. The DNA of the CDR3 is TGTGCCAGCAGTTTACAGGGGGCCGGCTATGGCTACACCTTC. Amino acids: CASSLQGAGYGYTF.

The chain carries TRBV6-5 and TRBJ1-2; 9 bases match TRBD1. The V gene's germline CDR1 is MNHEY and CDR2 SVGAGI. J gave up 7 bases and V 2 bases, and 5 bases lay outside the gene matches. This CDR3 has 14 residues. The CDR3 DNA follows: TGTGCCAGCAGTTACCGGGACAGGGCCCCTGGCTACACCTTC. Its protein product is CASSYRDRAPGYTF.

The V gene is TRBV2, the J gene TRBJ2-7, with a possible D match to TRBD1 (6 bases). Germline V CDR1 and CDR2: SNHLY, FYNNEI. The CDR3 is 15 residues long. V lost 7 bases and J 2 bases, leaving 18 bases between the germline ends. The CDR3 nucleotides are TGTGCCAGCACTTCTGACAGGACACCTACCTACGAGCAGTACTTC. This gives the protein CASTSDRTPTYEQYF.

The V and J genes are TRBV18 and TRBJ2-7; D not certain. The CDR3 extends over 14 amino acids. Trimming left V 4 bases short and J 2 bases short, with 12 bases between. Germline V lookup: CDR1 KGHSH, CDR2 LQKENI. For the CDR3, the DNA is TGTGCCAGCTCACGATCGCACGGTCCCTACGAGCAGTACTTC. Protein sequence: CASSRSHGPYEQYF.

V is TRBV24-1 and J is TRBJ2-1, with 13 bases fitting TRBD2. J gave up 10 bases and V 5 bases, and 10 bases lay outside the gene matches. The CDR3 extends over 16 amino acids. In germline, CDR1 is KGHDR, CDR2 SFDVKD. CDR3 residues: CATSALGLAGVEEQFF. DNA for the CDR3: TGTGCCACCAGTGCCCTTGGACTAGCGGGAGTCGAGGAGCAGTTCTTC.